This passage covers 8 T cell receptor beta chains from one sample sequenced in a study of cytomegalovirus exposure and HLA in healthy donors. Primers included in the PCR were 60 Vbeta and 13 Jbeta primers. Generated by immunoSEQ multiplex PCR, the TCRdb table keeps only in-frame clones and is missing some. The table has over 100,000 clones, roughly a tenth seen once. The specimen was PBMCs. The receptor set was obtained from a middle-aged man in good health and CMV-seropositive.

This clone was picked up a small number of times. At one boundary the junction diverges from the germline segment, which might be a read error. The chain has TRBV7-9 and TRBJ2-3, with a weak D call TRBD1 (6 bases). The CDR3 covers 15 residues. Germline-derived CDR1 and CDR2 are SEHNR and FQNEAQ (reference sequence). The CDR3 sequence is CASSASEGHTDKQYF. The CDR3 coding sequence is TGTGCCAGCAGCGCATCTGAGGGACACACAGATAAGCAGTATTTT.

This clone was seen more than once but under ten times. This chain joins TRBV25-1 and TRBJ1-5, with D possibly being TRBD1 (5 bases). Trimming pared 6 bases from V and 7 bases from J, leaving 16 bases between. Germline loops: CDR1 MGHDK, CDR2 SYGVNS. The CDR3 is 14 residues long. The CDR3 DNA sequence: TGTGCCAGCAGCCCTGCGGGGGTTGGACAGCCCCAGCATTTT. Residues: CASSPAGVGQPQHF. The full variable domain, with the rest looked up from reference TRBV25-1 and TRBJ1-5, is EADIYQTPRYLVIGTGKKITLECSQTMGHDKMYWYQQDPGMELHLIHYSYGVNSTEKGDLSSESTVSRIRTEHFPLTLESARPSHTSQYLCASSPAGVGQPQHFGDGTRLSIL.

A few counts support this clone. One end of the junction fails to match germline, which may point to a read error. This chain connects TRBV27 to TRBJ1-1; possible D gene TRBD1, 5 bases. Germline values: CDR1 MNHEY, CDR2 SMNVEV (reference sequence). The CDR3 is 13 residues long. The CDR3, as DNA: TGTGCCGGCAGTCTCGGACAGAACACTGAAGCTTTCTTT. It is translated as CAGSLGQNTEAFF.

The gene calls are TRBV19 and TRBJ2-1, with 9 bases that match TRBD1. V lost 6 bases, J lost 2 bases, and 5 bases stayed unmatched. The CDR3 totals 15 residues. Per germline, CDR1 LNHDA and CDR2 SQIVND (reference sequence). The CDR3 DNA reads TGTGCCAGTAGGATGACAGGGGGGACCTACAATGAGCAGTTCTTC. Translation gives CASRMTGGTYNEQFF.

Only a few counts were recorded for this clone. This CDR3 reads CASRETGRRNQPQHF. Written as DNA, the CDR3 is TGTGCCAGCAGAGAGACAGGGAGGCGAAATCAGCCCCAGCATTTT. The chain carries TRBV27 and TRBJ1-5; TRBD1 matches at 7 bases. This CDR3 comprises 15 residues. V gave up 6 bases and J gave up 4 bases; unmatched junction bases: 9. Germline CDR1 and CDR2: MNHEY and SMNVEV (reference sequence).

The chain has TRBV2 and TRBJ2-1, with 11 bases fitting TRBD2. The germline CDR1 and CDR2 sequences are SNHLY and FYNNEI. Unmatched junction bases numbered 2, after V lost 2 bases and J lost 2 bases. This CDR3 contains 16 residues. The CDR3 DNA reads TGTGCCAGCAGTGAAACTAGCGGGAGTCCCTACAATGAGCAGTTCTTC. Residues: CASSETSGSPYNEQFF.

This chain uses TRBV5-1 with TRBJ2-3, with D perhaps matching TRBD2 (6 bases). CDR3 size: 18 residues. Germline V lookup: CDR1 SGHRS, CDR2 YFSETQ. V was shortened by 6 bases and J by 1 base, with 24 bases between the two germline ends. The CDR3 here is CASNLYGMAGGGTDTQYF. DNA for the CDR3: TGCGCCAGCAACCTTTATGGAATGGCAGGCGGGGGCACAGATACGCAGTATTTT. Based on the CDR3 plus reference TRBV5-1 and TRBJ2-3, the full variable domain is KAGVTQTPRYLIKTRGQQVTLSCSPISGHRSVSWYQQTPGQGLQFLFEYFSETQRNKGNFPGRFSGRQFSNSRSEMNVSTLELGDSALYLCASNLYGMAGGGTDTQYFGPGTRLTVL.

The chain carries TRBV6-4 and TRBJ1-2; D may be TRBD1 (6 bases). Germline lookup yields CDR1 MRHNA and CDR2 SNTAGT. This CDR3 has 14 residues. V dropped 3 bases and J dropped 4 bases, with 12 bases sitting between them. CDR3 coding DNA: TGTGCCAGCAGTGAGGAACAGGGTGGCTATGGCTACACCTTC. This encodes CASSEEQGGYGYTF.